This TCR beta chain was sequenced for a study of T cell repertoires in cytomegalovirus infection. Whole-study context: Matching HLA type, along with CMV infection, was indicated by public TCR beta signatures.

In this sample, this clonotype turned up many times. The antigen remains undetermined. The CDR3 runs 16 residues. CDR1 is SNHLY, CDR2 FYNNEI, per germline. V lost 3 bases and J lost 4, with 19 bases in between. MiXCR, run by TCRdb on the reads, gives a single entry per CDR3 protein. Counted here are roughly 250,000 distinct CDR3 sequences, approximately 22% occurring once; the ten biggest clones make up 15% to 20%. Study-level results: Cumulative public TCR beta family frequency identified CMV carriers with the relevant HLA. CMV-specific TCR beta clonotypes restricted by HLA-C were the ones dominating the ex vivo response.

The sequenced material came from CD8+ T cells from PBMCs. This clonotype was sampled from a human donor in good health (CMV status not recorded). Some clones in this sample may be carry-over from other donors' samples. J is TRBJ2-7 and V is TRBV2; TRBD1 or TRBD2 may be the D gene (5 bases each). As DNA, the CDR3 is TGTGCCAGCAGTGACTCCGGGACCGCGAGCTCTTACGAGCAGTACTTC. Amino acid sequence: CASSDSGTASSYEQYF.